This passage covers 18 T cell receptor beta chains from one sample sequenced in a study of siplizumab effects on memory and regulatory T cells. Generated by immunoSEQ multiplex PCR, the TCRdb table keeps only in-frame clones and is missing some. The profile shows over 85,000 clones, over 85% of them singletons. The sample taken for sequencing was CD8+ T cells sorted from blood. The receptors were gathered from a human donor in good health.

In this sample, this clone is medium-sized. This chain connects TRBV6-1 to TRBJ1-1; TRBD1 agrees at 9 bases. The germline CDR1 and CDR2 sequences are MNHNS and SASEGT. The CDR3 runs 15 residues. V lost 4 bases to trimming and J lost 1 base; unmatched junction nucleotides: 4. Written as DNA, the CDR3 is TGTGCCAGCAGTGTGGAGACAGGGGGGAACACTGAAGCTTTCTTT. It codes for CASSVETGGNTEAFF.

This rearrangement joins TRBV7-9 to TRBJ1-2; TRBD1 agrees at 8 bases. This CDR3 has 14 residues. V was pared by 5 bases and J by 4 bases, with 6 bases of the junction left unmatched. CDR1 is SEHNR and CDR2 is FQNEAQ in the germline V gene (reference sequence). The DNA for the CDR3 is TGTGCCAGCAGCCTTCGACAGGGGAGCTATGGCTACACCTTC. This encodes CASSLRQGSYGYTF.

The chain has TRBV5-1 and TRBJ1-1; 10 positions match TRBD1. With V trimmed by 0 bases and J by 10 bases, 6 bases remained unmatched. CDR1 is SGHRS and CDR2 is YFSETQ in the germline V gene. This CDR3 contains 14 residues. The DNA of the CDR3 is TGCGCCAGCAGCTTGGAGGGACAGGGGCAAGTAGCTTTCTTT. Protein sequence: CASSLEGQGQVAFF.

This clone was detected only once. This sequence joins TRBV9 and TRBJ2-1, with unresolved D. CDR1 SGDLS and CDR2 YYNGEE come from the germline V gene. The CDR3 spans 15 residues. V was trimmed by 3 bases and J by 3 bases, leaving 13 bases between them. The CDR3 DNA reads as TGTGCCAGCAGCGCCGCCTCTGGCGGCTACAATGAGCAGTTCTTC. Translation: CASSAASGGYNEQFF.

J is TRBJ1-3 and V is TRBV13; no clear D. The V gene lost 5 bases and the J gene lost 9 bases, with 8 bases spanning the gap. In germline, CDR1 is PRHDT, CDR2 FYEKMQ (reference sequence). This CDR3 contains 11 residues. The CDR3 DNA reads TGTGCCAGCAGCGACCGCGGCACCATATATTTT. The encoded protein is CASSDRGTIYF.

The rearrangement uses TRBV4-1 and TRBJ1-1; TRBD1 matches 8 bases. The V gene's germline CDR1 is MGHRA and CDR2 YSYEKL. V shed 0 bases and J 3 bases; nucleotides not matched to a gene: 3. There are 15 residues in the CDR3. The DNA of the CDR3 is TGCGCCAGCAGCCAAGAGGCAGGGGGCTACACTGAAGCTTTCTTT. Its protein product is CASSQEAGGYTEAFF.

This clone was seen once. The V gene is TRBV9, the J gene TRBJ2-2; 11 bases are shared with TRBD2. The CDR3 extends over 16 amino acids. With V trimmed by 0 bases and J by 4 bases, 2 bases remained unmatched. Looked up from germline, CDR1 is SGDLS and CDR2 is YYNGEE. The CDR3 coding sequence is TGTGCCAGCAGCGTAGTTAGCGGGAGGGCCACCGGGGAGCTGTTTTTT. It codes for CASSVVSGRATGELFF.

This clone was seen a single time. This chain uses TRBV2 with TRBJ1-2, with D perhaps TRBD1 (6 bases). The CDR3 has 14 amino acids. Germline CDR1 is SNHLY and CDR2 is FYNNEI. V was shortened by 0 bases and J by 2 bases, with 7 bases between the two germline ends. CDR3 sequence (DNA): TGTGCCAGCAGTGAAGCGGGGGCCAACTATGGCTACACCTTC. This gives the protein CASSEAGANYGYTF.

The chain employs TRBV13 and TRBJ2-7; 9 positions agree with TRBD1. V was clipped by 5 bases and J by 2 bases; unmatched bases: 4. The CDR3 has 14 amino acids. In germline, CDR1 is PRHDT, CDR2 FYEKMQ (reference sequence). CDR3 DNA: TGTGCCAGCAGCGCCGGGACAGGGACCTACGAGCAGTACTTC. It yields the protein CASSAGTGTYEQYF.

The CDR3 is CSVTDSYEQYF. Written as DNA, the CDR3 is TGCAGCGTCACCGACAGCTACGAGCAGTACTTC. V is TRBV29-1 and J is TRBJ2-7; the D gene is possibly TRBD1 (5 bases). CDR3 length: 11 residues. The germline V gene has CDR1 SQVTM and CDR2 ANQGSEA. Between the trimmed V and J ends, which lost 6 bases and 3 bases, there was a span of 9 bases.

V is TRBV29-1 and J is TRBJ1-6, with no clear D. The CDR3 is made up of 11 amino acids. Germline lookup yields CDR1 SQVTM and CDR2 ANQGSEA. The CDR3 DNA follows: TGCAGGGACGGGGAAGGATCACCCCTCCACTTT. This sequence encodes CRDGEGSPLHF.

This rearrangement joins TRBV23-1 to TRBJ1-1; 8 nucleotides agree with TRBD1. TRBV23-1 is an ORF, with its function uncertain. V shed 4 bases and J 1 base; nucleotides not matched to a gene: 20. This CDR3 spans 20 amino acids. The CDR3 sequence: CASSLPSPWTGTRRNTEAFF. CDR3 nucleotide sequence: TGCGCCAGCAGTCTCCCCTCCCCCTGGACAGGGACGAGGAGGAACACTGAAGCTTTCTTT.

The chain employs TRBV11-2 and TRBJ2-1, with D unresolved. This CDR3 contains 10 residues. Germline CDR1 is SGHAT and CDR2 is FQNNGV. V shed 2 bases and J shed 10 bases, with 3 bases lying between them. The CDR3 loop reads CASSLKEQFF. The CDR3 DNA reads as TGTGCCAGCAGCTTAAAAGAGCAGTTCTTC.

The chain employs TRBV7-9 and TRBJ1-3; TRBD1 matches at 8 bases. With 4 bases clipped from V and 0 bases from J, the junction kept 11 bases outside the gene matches. CDR1 SEHNR and CDR2 FQNEAQ come from the germline V gene (reference sequence). The length of the CDR3 is 18 residues. CDR3 sequence (DNA): TGTGCCAGCAGCTATACCCCGGGACAGGACTTCTCTGGAAACACCATATATTTT. Translation: CASSYTPGQDFSGNTIYF.

The rearrangement uses TRBV30 and TRBJ2-5; weak D call: TRBD1 (5 bases). The germline CDR1 and CDR2 sequences are GTSNPN and SVGIG (reference sequence). CDR3 size: 15 residues. V was trimmed by 5 bases and J by 5 bases, leaving 21 bases between them. The CDR3 coding sequence is TGTGCCTGGTCAAATGGGGCAGGGAAAGAGGAGACCCAGTACTTC. This gives the protein CAWSNGAGKEETQYF.

The chain couples TRBV5-1 to TRBJ2-7; 8 bases align to TRBD2. Germline trimming cut 8 bases from V and 4 bases from J; bases unmatched to any gene: 5. CDR3 length: 12 residues. Germline V gives CDR1 SGHRS, CDR2 YFSETQ. The CDR3 region has the DNA TGCGCCAGTAGCCCGGGAGGGTACGAGCAGTACTTC. Residues: CASSPGGYEQYF.

This chain's CDR3 is CASSLETTSPYQETQYF. The CDR3 DNA sequence: TGTGCCAGCAGCCTCGAAACGACTAGCCCATACCAAGAGACCCAGTACTTC. This chain links TRBV7-8 with TRBJ2-5; 7 bases align to TRBD2. V lost 5 bases, J lost 0 bases, and 12 bases stayed unmatched. Looked up from germline, CDR1 is SGHVS and CDR2 is FQNEAQ. The CDR3 has 17 residues.

The rearrangement links TRBV6-5 to TRBJ1-1, with D possibly matching TRBD1 (5 bases). With 8 bases removed from V and 6 bases from J, the gap between germline ends came to 16 bases. Looked up from germline, CDR1 is MNHEY and CDR2 is SVGAGI. The CDR3 is 13 amino acids. The CDR3 is CASSPQGAAEAFF. The CDR3 region has the DNA TGTGCCAGCTCCCCTCAGGGTGCCGCTGAAGCTTTCTTT.